This T cell receptor (beta chain) was identified in a study of long-term antiretroviral therapy in people with HIV. Deletions cut 2 bases from V and 5 bases from J, with 10 bases between. This CDR3 is 14 amino acids long. The germline V gene has CDR1 MNHEY and CDR2 SVGAGI. The study, taken as a whole, reports: An increase in diversity followed ART, yet levels stayed below transplant donor controls. The clones with expansion before ART were dominant in the repertoire at all time points. Collection spanned 2004 to 2017; ART regimens may be less effective than current ones.

As to this clone: What it recognizes is unknown.

With survey level as its setting, the immunoSEQ assay was v3.0. Only in-frame clones appear in the TCRdb table, and some are missing; sequencing was by immunoSEQ multiplex PCR. Of some 43,000 clones listed, roughly nine tenths were seen once; the top ten hold roughly 4.9%. Each participant with HIV received care in the United States. The V call is TRBV6-5, the J call TRBJ1-5; D is unresolved. The TCR was taken from a woman aged 45-65 years with HIV. The sample consisted of unsorted PBMCs, taken 0.1 years before starting antiretroviral therapy. In nucleotides, the CDR3 is TGTGCCAGCAGTTACACCGGACGGGATCAGCCCCAGCATTTT. This encodes CASSYTGRDQPQHF.